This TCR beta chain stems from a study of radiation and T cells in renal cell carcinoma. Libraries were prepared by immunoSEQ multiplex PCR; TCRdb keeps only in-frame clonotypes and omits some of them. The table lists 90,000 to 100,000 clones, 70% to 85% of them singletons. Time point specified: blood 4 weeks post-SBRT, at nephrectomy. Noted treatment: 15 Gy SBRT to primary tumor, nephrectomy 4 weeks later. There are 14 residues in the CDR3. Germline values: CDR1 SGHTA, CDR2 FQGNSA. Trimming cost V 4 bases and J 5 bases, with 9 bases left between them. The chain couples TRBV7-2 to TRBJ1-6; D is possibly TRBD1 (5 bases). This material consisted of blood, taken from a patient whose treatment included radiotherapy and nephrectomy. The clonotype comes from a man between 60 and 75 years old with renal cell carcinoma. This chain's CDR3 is CASSYDSHNSPLHF. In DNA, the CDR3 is TGTGCCAGCAGCTACGACAGTCATAATTCACCCCTCCACTTT.